This is a list of T cell receptor beta chains from one sample in a study of T cells after yellow fever vaccination. TCRdb fed the 5' RACE reads into MiXCR, producing one record per CDR3 protein. The data show 200,000 to 250,000 distinct CDR3 sequences, with more than 3% seen just once and 3.2% held by the top ten. This specimen consisted of CD4+ T cells sorted from PBMCs, obtained 10 days after the yellow fever booster vaccination. The receptors derive from a man in his late teens or twenties who received the YFV17D yellow fever vaccine. CDR3s include the opening cysteine and the closing phenylalanine or tryptophan. D genes are given only for firm matches. Clone size appears in some rows only: once, few, many, or a class for an expanded clone.

clone size	V gene	D gene	J gene	CDR3 length	CDR3 DNA	CDR3 protein
many	TRBV20-1	TRBD1	TRBJ1-1	15	TGCAGTGCTAGGCCCCGGACAGGGCCGAACACTGAAGCTTTCTTT	CSARPRTGPNTEAFF
many	TRBV12-3/TRBV12-4	TRBD1	TRBJ1-5	13	TGTGCCAGCAGGCGACAGGGGCCTCAGCCCCAGCATTTT	CASRRQGPQPQHF
few	TRBV6-5	.	TRBJ1-4	15	TGTGCCAGCAGATACCTGGGGGCCGACAATGAAAAACTGTTTTTT	CASRYLGADNEKLFF
many	TRBV15	.	TRBJ2-5	13	TGTGCCACCAGCCGCCAGCTTATAGAGACCCAGTACTTC	CATSRQLIETQYF
many	TRBV5-8	.	TRBJ1-2	14	TGTGCCAGCAGCTTCTGGACAGCTCCCTATGGCTACACCTTC	CASSFWTAPYGYTF
few	TRBV20-1	.	TRBJ1-2	11	TGCAGTACCTCAACCAGGGGTGGCTACACCTTC	CSTSTRGGYTF
many	TRBV5-6	.	TRBJ1-1	16	TGTGCCAGCAGCTTGGGGCTGCTCTGGGCGAACACTGAAGCTTTCTTT	CASSLGLLWANTEAFF
many	TRBV20-1	.	TRBJ1-2	14	TGCAGTGCTAGGCGAGACAGGATCCTTTATGGCTACACCTTC	CSARRDRILYGYTF
few	TRBV29-1	.	TRBJ2-3	9	TGCAGCGTTGGGGGGACGCAGTATTTT	CSVGGTQYF
many	TRBV29-1	.	TRBJ2-1	11	TGCAGCGCCCATAGCAGCAATGAGCAGTTCTTC	CSAHSSNEQFF
.	TRBV20-1	.	TRBJ2-5	11	TGCAGTGCCAAAGATCGGGAGACCCAGTACTTC	CSAKDRETQYF
few	TRBV10-3	TRBD1	TRBJ1-1	14	TGTGCCATCAGTTCCGGGACAGAGAACACTGAAGCTTTCTTT	CAISSGTENTEAFF
few	TRBV6-6	.	TRBJ1-2	14	TGTGCCAGCAACAAACGCGGGGGGGAATATGGCTACACCTTC	CASNKRGGEYGYTF
many	TRBV20-1	TRBD1	TRBJ2-3	14	TGCAGTGCTAGCGGGACAGGGGATCCAGATACGCAGTATTTT	CSASGTGDPDTQYF
many	TRBV7-9	TRBD1	TRBJ2-3	15	TGTGCCAGCAGCATATCCGGGACAGGGGCAGATACGCAGTATTTT	CASSISGTGADTQYF
few	TRBV2	TRBD2	TRBJ2-1	15	TGTGCCAGCAGGGCTAGCGGGGGGGCAGACTATGAGCAGTTCTTC	CASRASGGADYEQFF
many	TRBV7-2	.	TRBJ2-3	15	TGTGCCAGCAGGGGCATAGGGTTGGGATCAGATACGCAGTATTTT	CASRGIGLGSDTQYF
many	TRBV6-1	.	TRBJ1-4	15	TGTGCCAGCAGGGACAGCTATAAGGGGAATGAAAAACTGTTTTTT	CASRDSYKGNEKLFF
many	TRBV7-9	.	TRBJ2-1	17	TGTGCCAGCAGCTTATGGTCCCGGTCGGGGATCTACAATGAGCAGTTCTTC	CASSLWSRSGIYNEQFF
many	TRBV12-3/TRBV12-4	.	TRBJ2-7	12	TGTGCCAGCACTCTTCAATCCGGGACACCCATCTTC	CASTLQSGTPIF
few	TRBV24-1	TRBD1	TRBJ2-5	13	TGTGCCACCAGTGCCTCTGACAGGGGGACCCAGTACTTC	CATSASDRGTQYF
many	TRBV11-2	TRBD1	TRBJ1-5	16	TGTGCCAGCAGCCCTCGGACAGGGGAGAGCAATCAGCCCCAGCATTTT	CASSPRTGESNQPQHF
many	TRBV28	TRBD1	TRBJ1-5	16	TGTGCCAGCAGCCGCGGAGGACAGGGCCTAAATCAGCCCCAGCATTTT	CASSRGGQGLNQPQHF
.	TRBV7-8	TRBD1	TRBJ1-5	15	TGTGCCAGCAGCCCGCGTGACAGGGAAAATCAGCCCCAGCATTTT	CASSPRDRENQPQHF
.	TRBV29-1	TRBD2	TRBJ2-7	13	TGCAGCGTTCCGGGACTAGCGGGTAACGAGCAGTACTTC	CSVPGLAGNEQYF
many	TRBV5-4	.	TRBJ1-2	13	TGTGCCAGCAGCTTGGCCGGCAAGGATGGCTACACCTTC	CASSLAGKDGYTF
many	TRBV11-2	TRBD2	TRBJ2-3	16	TGTGCCACCGCCGAAGGGACTAGCGGGGGCACAGATACGCAGTATTTT	CATAEGTSGGTDTQYF
.	TRBV5-1	.	TRBJ2-7	14	TGCGCCAGCAGCTTCCTTCGAGCCGGCGACGAGCAGTACTTC	CASSFLRAGDEQYF